This entry lists 16 T cell receptor beta chains sequenced from one sample in a study of blood T cell repertoires in COVID-19. TCRdb's table, derived via immunoSEQ multiplex PCR, lists solely in-frame clones and lacks some. The repertoire holds 100,000 to 150,000 clones, with roughly 80% as singletons. Sequencing was carried out using peripheral blood. The receptors stem from a man in his 60s with acute or convalescent COVID-19.

V and J are TRBV11-2 and TRBJ2-7; 9 positions agree with TRBD2. The germline gives CDR1 SGHAT, CDR2 FQNNGV. Germline trimming cut 5 bases from V and 1 base from J; bases unmatched to any gene: 6. This CDR3 comprises 15 residues. Written as DNA, the CDR3 is TGTGCCAGCAGCCCCCGGACTAGCGCGTCCTACGAGCAGTACTTC. Translated, it gives CASSPRTSASYEQYF.

The chain employs TRBV5-1 and TRBJ1-3; no reliable D call. CDR3 length: 13 amino acids. Germline V gives CDR1 SGHRS, CDR2 YFSETQ. The germline V and J ends were trimmed by 5 bases and 4 bases, with 10 bases remaining between them. The CDR3 loop is CASRSFLGNTIYF. The CDR3, as DNA: TGCGCCAGCAGGTCGTTCTTGGGAAACACCATATATTTT.

This clone turned up a few times. This rearrangement joins TRBV9 to TRBJ2-3; 10 nucleotides align to TRBD2. The CDR3 consists of 16 residues. V gave up 6 bases and J gave up 1 base; unmatched junction bases: 8. In germline, CDR1 is SGDLS, CDR2 YYNGEE. This CDR3 reads CASTILSGRRTDTQYF. The DNA of the CDR3 is TGTGCCAGCACCATCCTTAGCGGGAGGCGCACAGATACGCAGTATTTT.

The rearrangement links TRBV5-1 to TRBJ1-5, with TRBD1 matching over 7 bases. In germline, CDR1 is SGHRS, CDR2 YFSETQ. Losses at the gene ends were 2 bases for V and 3 bases for J; bases not matched to a gene: 8. This CDR3 spans 16 amino acids. CDR3 nucleotides: TGCGCCAGCAGCTTCCATGGGCAGGGGGACAATCAGCCCCAGCATTTT. It codes for CASSFHGQGDNQPQHF.

CDR3 DNA: TGTGCCAGCAGCTTACCGGGGGTCTTATATGCCGGGGAGCTGTTTTTT. It encodes CASSLPGVLYAGELFF. The chain carries TRBV7-6 and TRBJ2-2, with a weak D call TRBD2 (6 bases). The CDR3 length is 16 residues. Germline CDR1 reads SGHVS; CDR2 reads FNYEAQ. V lost 2 bases and J lost 6, with 16 bases in between.

The rearrangement links TRBV27 to TRBJ2-3, with unresolved D. The germline V gene has CDR1 MNHEY and CDR2 SMNVEV (reference sequence). With 5 bases removed from V and 1 base from J, the gap between germline ends came to 7 bases. The CDR3 is 13 residues long. This chain's CDR3 is CASSSPRTDTQYF. The CDR3 DNA sequence: TGTGCCAGCAGTAGCCCACGCACAGATACGCAGTATTTT.

V and J are TRBV30 and TRBJ1-6; 7 positions match TRBD1. The length of the CDR3 is 12 residues. After removal of 4 bases from V and 9 bases from J, the junction contained 3 bases not matched to a gene. Looked up from germline, CDR1 is GTSNPN and CDR2 is SVGIG (reference sequence). The CDR3 region is CAWKQGFSPLHF. CDR3 sequence (DNA): TGTGCCTGGAAACAGGGGTTTTCACCCCTCCACTTT.

V is TRBV29-1 and J is TRBJ1-4; TRBD1 is a possible D gene (5 bases). CDR3 length: 15 residues. Germline CDR1 SQVTM, CDR2 ANQGSEA. Trimming stripped 4 bases from V and 3 bases from J, with 15 bases between. CDR3 residues: CSVGAGGVANEKLFF. The DNA for the CDR3 is TGCAGCGTTGGAGCGGGGGGGGTAGCTAATGAAAAACTGTTTTTT.

The chain couples TRBV11-2 to TRBJ2-1; TRBD2 aligns across 8 bases. Germline trimming cut 0 bases from V and 9 bases from J; bases unmatched to any gene: 7. CDR1 and CDR2 (germline): SGHAT, FQNNGV. CDR3 length: 15 residues. The CDR3 sequence: CASSLEPTAGGEQFF. In nucleotides, the CDR3 is TGTGCCAGCAGCTTAGAGCCAACGGCGGGAGGTGAGCAGTTCTTC.

The V and J genes are TRBV3-1 (or the pseudogene TRBV3-2) and TRBJ2-5; 8 nucleotides align to TRBD1. CDR1 is LGHDT, CDR2 YNNKEL, per germline (reference sequence). CDR3 length: 13 amino acids. The junction had 11 bases not matched to a gene; V was cut back by 7 bases and J by 10 bases. CDR3 region: CASKTGGGTYQYF. The CDR3, as DNA: TGTGCCAGCAAAACAGGGGGAGGTACCTACCAGTACTTC.

The chain carries TRBV5-1 and TRBJ1-3; 8 nucleotides match TRBD1. Trimming at V came to 4 bases and at J to 0 bases, leaving 3 bases not matched to a gene. The CDR3 sequence is 15 residues long. CDR1 is SGHRS and CDR2 is YFSETQ in the germline V gene. Here the CDR3 DNA reads TGCGCCAGCAGCGACAGGGGCCACTCTGGAAACACCATATATTTT. As protein: CASSDRGHSGNTIYF. Based on the CDR3 plus reference TRBV5-1 and TRBJ1-3, the full variable domain is KAGVTQTPRYLIKTRGQQVTLSCSPISGHRSVSWYQQTPGQGLQFLFEYFSETQRNKGNFPGRFSGRQFSNSRSEMNVSTLELGDSALYLCASSDRGHSGNTIYFGEGSWLTVV.

V usage is TRBV13 and J usage is TRBJ1-2; 7 positions agree with TRBD1. The CDR3 has 14 amino acids. The V gene's germline CDR1 is PRHDT and CDR2 FYEKMQ (reference sequence). The junction had 9 bases not matched to a gene; V was cut back by 5 bases and J by 6 bases. The CDR3 DNA is TGTGCCAGCAGCCAGAACAGGGGTAGCCATGGCTACACCTTC. Its translation is CASSQNRGSHGYTF.

As regards this clone: Other nucleotide sequences from this sample produce the same CDR3. The chain links TRBV5-1 to TRBJ2-7; 8 nucleotides line up with TRBD1. The CDR3 loop spans 15 amino acids. With V trimmed by 0 bases and J by 0 bases, 2 bases remained unmatched. Germline lookup yields CDR1 SGHRS and CDR2 YFSETQ. CDR3 in DNA: TGCGCCAGCAGCTTGGGACAGGGGAGCTCCTACGAGCAGTACTTC. Protein sequence: CASSLGQGSSYEQYF.

The V gene is TRBV13, the J gene TRBJ2-6, with 12 bases that match TRBD1. Germline V gene data show CDR1 as PRHDT and CDR2 as FYEKMQ (reference sequence). Trimming removed 5 bases from V and 2 bases from J; junction bases left unmatched: 7. The CDR3 extends over 18 amino acids. The CDR3 bases are TGTGCCAGCAGCCCCCGGGACAGGGGGCAGGCTGGGGCCAACGTCCTGACTTTC. It codes for CASSPRDRGQAGANVLTF.

The chain couples TRBV7-9 to TRBJ1-1; TRBD1 is a possible D gene (6 bases). This CDR3 has 16 residues. V dropped 1 base and J dropped 6 bases, with 18 bases sitting between them. CDR1 is SEHNR, CDR2 FQNEAQ, per germline (reference sequence). The CDR3 spells CASSLVVGAFNAEAFF. Written as DNA, the CDR3 is TGTGCCAGCAGCTTAGTGGTGGGGGCCTTTAATGCTGAAGCTTTCTTT.

The CDR3 DNA reads as TGTGCCAGCAGGAACCTTGACAGGGGCGACACTGAAGCTTTCTTT. This gives the protein CASRNLDRGDTEAFF. The V and J genes are TRBV6-1 and TRBJ1-1; 8 nucleotides align to TRBD1. Trimming removed 6 bases from V and 3 bases from J; junction bases left unmatched: 9. The CDR3 is 15 amino acids. Germline V gives CDR1 MNHNS, CDR2 SASEGT.